This T cell receptor (beta chain) was captured by sequencing in a study of blood T cell repertoires in COVID-19 (dated by TCRdb to about 2020). As for the study more broadly: Samples covering the acute and convalescent phases of COVID-19 were provided by collaborators in the United States, Italy and Spain. The dataset comprised deeply sampled blood TCRbeta repertoires from subjects exposed to, actively infected with, or recovered from COVID-19. A freely available public database, intended as a resource for researchers studying the immune response to SARS-CoV-2, is where the repertoires were released. Samples came from the ongoing ImmuneRACE study (first 160 participants) plus 1,254 subjects from 6 global collaborators. Where available, HLA class I and class II types were obtained from metadata supplied by the sample provider rather than from assay-based typing. Sample metadata almost always included a de-identified subject ID, COVID-19 status, age in years and sex. The prospective study material was composed of cDNA or gDNA derived from T cells, B-cell-depleted T cells, or PBMCs. The paper's findings and limits, for the study overall: The amount of clinical and demographic metadata varied by source and participant and was provided uncurated.

V ends up 3 bases short and J 6 bases short, with an unmatched junction base count of 8. The germline V gene specifies SGDLS as CDR1 and YYNGEE as CDR2. The CDR3 goes from the cysteine to the phenylalanine over 15 residues. Kept here is only the CDR3 DNA, which spans 45 bases and is read in frame from base 1. The collaborating institutions used their own protocols to collect whole blood in K2EDTA tubes. For TCRbeta analysis, collaborators shipped samples in one of three forms: frozen whole blood, isolated PBMCs, or DNA extracted from either of those sample types. TCRbeta CDR3 regions were amplified from genomic DNA using the immunoSEQ Assay, a bias-controlled multiplex PCR. On the authors' methods: The number of nucleated cells in each sample was estimated from the amplification of reference gene primers within the assay. To quantify the absolute abundance of each unique TCRbeta CDR3 rearrangement, sequence reads were collapsed and filtered. For each sample, productive Simpson clonality was calculated as the square root of Simpson's diversity index over productive rearrangements. As stored in TCRdb, this immuneACCESS dataset retains in-frame rearrangements with V and J assigned. A fraction of the clones does not appear; measured against another copy, unresolved V genes explain less than half of the discrepancy, and the remainder lacks a known reason. V, J and clone size are those of that table, while D and trimming were read from the DNA. The table for this sample lists 150,000 to 200,000 clones; roughly nine tenths of them were counted only once. Together, the top ten hold under 6% of the sample.

Of note for this clone: The antigen it recognizes is unknown. There are no base qualities to consult, and no much larger clone falls within one base.

This clonotype was sampled from a human donor in a cohort sampled during active COVID-19. The V and J genes are TRBV9 and TRBJ2-3, with 9 bases aligning to TRBD2. The material sequenced was peripheral blood. The nucleotide sequence is TGTGCCAGCAGCGGATCACTAGCGGGCCGTGATACGCAGTATTTT. Its product reads: CASSGSLAGRDTQYF.